Below, 15 T cell receptor beta chains from the same sample are listed, as sequenced in a study of blood T cells in healthy people across ages. Together with a sample-barcoded 5' primer, a J-beta primer mix was included in a second PCR lasting about 7 to 11 cycles. Each CDR3 protein is one row after TCRdb ran MiXCR on the 5' RACE reads. The table has 1.8 million or so distinct CDR3 sequences, about two fifths seen once; the top ten hold 23%. The sequencing input was blood. The source of these receptors is a human donor in good health.

The chain joins TRBV28 to TRBJ2-1; 7 positions match TRBD2. After removal of 6 bases from V and 6 bases from J, the junction contained 8 bases not matched to a gene. The CDR3 loop spans 14 amino acids. The V gene's germline CDR1 is MDHEN and CDR2 SYDVKM. This chain's CDR3 is CASSLGRWGNEQFF. The CDR3 DNA sequence: TGTGCCAGCAGCCTCGGGAGGTGGGGCAATGAGCAGTTCTTC.

This clonotype was seen at least ten times. The chain combines TRBV6-5 with TRBJ2-7; 7 bases map to TRBD2. V was pared by 6 bases and J by 4 bases, with 9 bases of the junction left unmatched. CDR1 is MNHEY, CDR2 SVGAGI, per germline. The CDR3 extends over 14 amino acids. CDR3: CASSPSGGGYEQYF. The CDR3 coding sequence is TGTGCCAGCAGCCCTTCGGGCGGGGGATACGAGCAGTACTTC.

This sequence joins TRBV7-6 and TRBJ1-6; D remains ambiguous. This CDR3 contains 17 residues. Germline lookup yields CDR1 SGHVS and CDR2 FNYEAQ. Trimming removed 2 bases at V and 4 bases at J, with 15 bases between. CDR3 DNA sequence: TGTGCCAGCAGCTTAACTATGTCGCCTACTTATAATTCACCCCTCCACTTT. Protein product: CASSLTMSPTYNSPLHF. The full variable domain, in which reference TRBV7-6 and TRBJ1-6 provide the parts outside the CDR3, is GAGVSQSPRYKVTKRGQDVALRCDPISGHVSLYWYRQALGQGPEFLTYFNYEAQQDKSGLPNDRFSAERPEGSISTLTIQRTEQRDSAMYRCASSLTMSPTYNSPLHFGNGTRLTVT.

This clonotype came up a few times. V and J are TRBV3-1 and TRBJ1-2, with a tentative D call TRBD1 (5 bases). V gave up 1 base and J gave up 10 bases, with 10 bases separating them. The CDR3 length is 12 residues. CDR1 is LGHDT and CDR2 is YNNKEL in the germline V gene (reference sequence). CDR3 coding DNA: TGTGCCAGCAGCCAAGGCAGGGTATCCTACACCTTC. Translated, it gives CASSQGRVSYTF.

This clonotype occurred a few times. The rearrangement uses TRBV6-4 and TRBJ1-5; D ambiguous. Germline V gene lookup returns CDR1 MRHNA and CDR2 SNTAGT. The germline V and J ends were trimmed by 0 bases and 7 bases, with 7 bases remaining between them. The CDR3 loop spans 13 amino acids. Here the CDR3 reads CASSDSTVQPQHF. The DNA of the CDR3 is TGTGCCAGCAGTGACTCTACGGTCCAGCCCCAGCATTTT.

The rearrangement links TRBV6-5 to TRBJ1-5; 8 nucleotides match TRBD1. With 6 bases clipped from V and 8 bases from J, the junction kept 21 bases outside the gene matches. CDR3 length equals 18 residues. The germline CDR1 and CDR2 sequences are MNHEY and SVGAGI. The DNA for the CDR3 is TGTGCCAGCAGCCACTCGAGGGCGGGACAGGACACTAGGAAGCCCCAGCATTTT. Translated: CASSHSRAGQDTRKPQHF.

The gene calls are TRBV4-3 and TRBJ2-5; a possible D gene is TRBD2 (5 bases). Trimming left V 0 bases short and J 7 bases short, with 12 bases between. CDR1 and CDR2 (germline): LGHNA, YSLEER. This CDR3 is 14 amino acids long. The CDR3 sequence is CASSQDRLSATQYF. The DNA for the CDR3 is TGCGCCAGCAGCCAAGATCGACTATCTGCGACCCAGTACTTC.

This clonotype was recorded a few times. The chain combines TRBV9 with TRBJ1-1, with a tentative D call TRBD1 (5 bases). The V and J ends lost 3 bases and 3 bases respectively, with 27 bases between them. The CDR3 has 19 residues. Per germline, CDR1 SGDLS and CDR2 YYNGEE. CDR3 sequence reads: CASSAQLTGTGIWDTEAFF. Here the CDR3 DNA reads TGTGCCAGCAGCGCCCAACTAACCGGGACCGGGATTTGGGACACTGAAGCTTTCTTT.

This chain uses TRBV10-3 with TRBJ1-1; perhaps TRBD1 as D (6 bases). V was trimmed by 4 bases and J by 9 bases, leaving 24 bases between them. This CDR3 comprises 16 residues. The V gene's germline CDR1 is ENHRY and CDR2 SYGVKD. This CDR3 is CAISVLGTPSQGKAFF. In DNA, the CDR3 is TGTGCCATCAGTGTCCTGGGGACACCTTCTCAGGGGAAAGCTTTCTTT.

The gene calls are TRBV5-1 and TRBJ2-7, with TRBD2 identical over 10 bases. Trimming removed 4 bases from V and 2 bases from J; junction bases left unmatched: 12. The germline V gene encodes CDR1 SGHRS and CDR2 YFSETQ. The CDR3 consists of 17 residues. The CDR3: CASSRYGLAEAPYEQYF. The CDR3 DNA follows: TGCGCCAGCAGCCGGTACGGACTAGCGGAAGCCCCCTACGAGCAGTACTTC.

Many counts were recorded for this clonotype. The chain has TRBV20-1 and TRBJ2-3, with D hard to call. In germline, CDR1 is DFQATT, CDR2 SNEGSKA (reference sequence). V was trimmed by 6 bases and J by 7 bases, leaving 2 bases between them. This CDR3 has 8 residues. The CDR3 bases are TGCAGTGCAAATACGCAGTATTTT. Residues: CSANTQYF.

This clonotype was observed a few times. The gene calls are TRBV5-1 and TRBJ2-7, with TRBD1 matching over 8 bases. CDR1 and CDR2 (germline): SGHRS, YFSETQ. J was trimmed by 3 bases and V by 4 bases; bases with no gene match: 9. The CDR3 runs 15 residues. In DNA, the CDR3 is TGCGCCAGCAGCCGGACAGGGATTGGCGACTACGAGCAGTACTTC. Its protein product is CASSRTGIGDYEQYF.

This clonotype came up a few times. This chain connects TRBV7-9 to TRBJ2-7; D unclear. This CDR3 has 14 amino acids. V was cut by 3 bases and J by 3 bases, with 12 bases left in between. The germline CDR1 and CDR2 sequences are SEHNR and FQNEAQ (reference sequence). Here the CDR3 reads CASSFSFPGYEQYF. The CDR3 DNA is TGTGCCAGCAGCTTTAGCTTTCCTGGCTACGAGCAGTACTTC.

V gene TRBV5-1 combines with J gene TRBJ1-1; D is possibly TRBD1 (6 bases). V was clipped by 0 bases and J by 0 bases, with 12 bases between them. Germline CDR1 is SGHRS and CDR2 is YFSETQ. The CDR3 runs to 16 residues. CDR3 nucleotide sequence: TGCGCCAGCAGCTTGGTGTCAGGGGTCATGAACACTGAAGCTTTCTTT. Translated, it gives CASSLVSGVMNTEAFF.

This clonotype was seen many times. V usage is TRBV28 and J usage is TRBJ1-6; D is undetermined. Germline V lookup: CDR1 MDHEN, CDR2 SYDVKM. Trimming took off 2 bases at V and 9 bases at J, with 11 bases between the two ends. This CDR3 has 14 amino acids. For the CDR3, the DNA is TGTGCCAGCAGTTTAACCAGGAAAGGTTCACCCCTCCACTTT. This encodes CASSLTRKGSPLHF.